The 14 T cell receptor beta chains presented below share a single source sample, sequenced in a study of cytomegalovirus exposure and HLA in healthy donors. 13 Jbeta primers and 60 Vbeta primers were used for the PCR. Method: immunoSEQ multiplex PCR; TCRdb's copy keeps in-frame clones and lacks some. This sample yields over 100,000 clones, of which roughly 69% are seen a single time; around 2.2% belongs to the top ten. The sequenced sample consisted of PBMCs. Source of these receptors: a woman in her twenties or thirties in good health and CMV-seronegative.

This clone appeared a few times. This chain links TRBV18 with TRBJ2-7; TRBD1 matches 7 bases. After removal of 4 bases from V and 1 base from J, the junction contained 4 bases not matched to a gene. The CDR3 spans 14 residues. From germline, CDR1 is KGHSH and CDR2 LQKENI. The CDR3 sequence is CASSRQGRSYEQYF. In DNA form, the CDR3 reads TGTGCCAGCTCACGACAGGGAAGATCCTACGAGCAGTACTTC.

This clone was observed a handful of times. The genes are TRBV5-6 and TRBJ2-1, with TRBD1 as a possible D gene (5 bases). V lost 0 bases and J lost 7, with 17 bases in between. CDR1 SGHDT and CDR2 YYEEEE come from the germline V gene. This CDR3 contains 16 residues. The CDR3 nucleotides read TGTGCCAGCAGCTTGGGGACCAGGGTCGATGGAAATGAGCAGTTCTTC. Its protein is CASSLGTRVDGNEQFF.

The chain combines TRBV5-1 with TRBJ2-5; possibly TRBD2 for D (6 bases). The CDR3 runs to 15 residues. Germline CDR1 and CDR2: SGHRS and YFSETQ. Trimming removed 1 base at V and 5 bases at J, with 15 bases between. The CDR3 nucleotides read TGCGCCAGCAGCTTGATGGCTAGCGCGTCGGAGACCCAGTACTTC. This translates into CASSLMASASETQYF.

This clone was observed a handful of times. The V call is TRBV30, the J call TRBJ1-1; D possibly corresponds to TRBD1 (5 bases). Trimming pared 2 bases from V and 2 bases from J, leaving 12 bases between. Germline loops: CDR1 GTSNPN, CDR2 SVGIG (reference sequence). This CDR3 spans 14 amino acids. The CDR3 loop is CAWSPRTPNTEAFF. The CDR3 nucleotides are TGTGCCTGGAGTCCGCGGACACCCAACACTGAAGCTTTCTTT.

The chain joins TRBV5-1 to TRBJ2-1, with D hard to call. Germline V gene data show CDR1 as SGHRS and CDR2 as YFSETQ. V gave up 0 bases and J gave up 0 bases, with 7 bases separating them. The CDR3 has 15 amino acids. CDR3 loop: CASSLDPGSYNEQFF. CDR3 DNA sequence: TGCGCCAGCAGCTTGGATCCCGGCTCCTACAATGAGCAGTTCTTC. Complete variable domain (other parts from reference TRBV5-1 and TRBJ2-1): KAGVTQTPRYLIKTRGQQVTLSCSPISGHRSVSWYQQTPGQGLQFLFEYFSETQRNKGNFPGRFSGRQFSNSRSEMNVSTLELGDSALYLCASSLDPGSYNEQFFGPGTRLTVL.

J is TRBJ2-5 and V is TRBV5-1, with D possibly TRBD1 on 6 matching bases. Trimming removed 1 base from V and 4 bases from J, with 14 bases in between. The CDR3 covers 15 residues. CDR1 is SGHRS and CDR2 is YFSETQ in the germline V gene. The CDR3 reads CASSLQGRMGETQYF. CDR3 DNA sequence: TGCGCCAGCAGCTTGCAGGGGCGGATGGGAGAGACCCAGTACTTC.

In DNA form, the CDR3 reads TGTGCCATCAGTGAGTCTATGAACACTGAAGCTTTCTTT. Encoded protein: CAISESMNTEAFF. The chain uses TRBV10-3 and TRBJ1-1; no reliable D call. The CDR3 consists of 13 residues. The germline gives CDR1 ENHRY, CDR2 SYGVKD. Trimming shortened V by 0 bases and J by 0 bases, and 2 bases separated the two germline ends.

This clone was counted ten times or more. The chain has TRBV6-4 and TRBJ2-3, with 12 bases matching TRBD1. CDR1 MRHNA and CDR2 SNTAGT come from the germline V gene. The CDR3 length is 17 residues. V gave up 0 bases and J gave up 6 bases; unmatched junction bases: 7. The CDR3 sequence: CASSDSTTGQGADTQYF. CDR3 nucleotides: TGTGCCAGCAGTGACTCGACCACGGGACAGGGGGCGGATACGCAGTATTTT.

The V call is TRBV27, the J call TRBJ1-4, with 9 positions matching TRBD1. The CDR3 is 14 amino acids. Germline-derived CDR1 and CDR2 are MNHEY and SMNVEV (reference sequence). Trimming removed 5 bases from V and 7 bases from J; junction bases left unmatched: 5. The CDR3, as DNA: TGTGCCAGCAGTCCCTGGGACAGGGTTGAAAAACTGTTTTTT. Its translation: CASSPWDRVEKLFF.

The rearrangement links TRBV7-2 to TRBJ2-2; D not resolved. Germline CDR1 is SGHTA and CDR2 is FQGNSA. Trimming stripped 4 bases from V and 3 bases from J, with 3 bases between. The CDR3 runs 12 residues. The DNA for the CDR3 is TGTGCCAGCAGCTCAGACACCGGGGAGCTGTTTTTT. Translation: CASSSDTGELFF. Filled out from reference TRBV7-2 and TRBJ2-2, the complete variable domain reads GAGVSQSPSNKVTEKGKDVELRCDPISGHTALYWYRQSLGQGLEFLIYFQGNSAPDKSGLPSDRFSAERTGGSVSTLTIQRTQQEDSAVYLCASSSDTGELFFGEGSRLTVL.

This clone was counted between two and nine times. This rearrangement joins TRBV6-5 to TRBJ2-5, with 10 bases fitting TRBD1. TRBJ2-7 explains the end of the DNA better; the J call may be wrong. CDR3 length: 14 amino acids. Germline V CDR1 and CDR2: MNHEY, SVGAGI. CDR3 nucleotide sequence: TGTGCCAGCAGTTTTCGGACAGGGGGCTACGAGCAGTACTTC. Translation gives CASSFRTGGYEQYF.

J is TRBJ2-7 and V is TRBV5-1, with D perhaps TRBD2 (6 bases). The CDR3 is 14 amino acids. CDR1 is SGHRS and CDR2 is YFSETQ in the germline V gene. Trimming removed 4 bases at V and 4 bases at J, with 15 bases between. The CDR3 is CASSREVASYEQYF. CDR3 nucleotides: TGCGCCAGCAGCAGGGAGGTGGCGAGTTACGAGCAGTACTTC. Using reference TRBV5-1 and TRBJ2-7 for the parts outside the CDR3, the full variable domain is KAGVTQTPRYLIKTRGQQVTLSCSPISGHRSVSWYQQTPGQGLQFLFEYFSETQRNKGNFPGRFSGRQFSNSRSEMNVSTLELGDSALYLCASSREVASYEQYFGPGTRLTVT.

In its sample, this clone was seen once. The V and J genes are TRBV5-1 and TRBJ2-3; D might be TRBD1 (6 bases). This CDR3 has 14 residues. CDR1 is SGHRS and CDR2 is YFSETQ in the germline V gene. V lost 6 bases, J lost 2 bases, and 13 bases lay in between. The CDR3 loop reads CASKGRGDTDTQYF. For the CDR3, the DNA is TGCGCCAGCAAGGGCAGGGGCGACACAGATACGCAGTATTTT.

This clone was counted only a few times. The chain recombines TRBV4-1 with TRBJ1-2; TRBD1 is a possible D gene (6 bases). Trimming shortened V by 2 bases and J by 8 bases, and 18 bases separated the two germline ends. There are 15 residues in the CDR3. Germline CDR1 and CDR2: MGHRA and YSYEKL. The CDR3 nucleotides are TGCGCCAGCAGCCAACTAGACAGGCAAGGAATAGGCTACACCTTC. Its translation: CASSQLDRQGIGYTF.